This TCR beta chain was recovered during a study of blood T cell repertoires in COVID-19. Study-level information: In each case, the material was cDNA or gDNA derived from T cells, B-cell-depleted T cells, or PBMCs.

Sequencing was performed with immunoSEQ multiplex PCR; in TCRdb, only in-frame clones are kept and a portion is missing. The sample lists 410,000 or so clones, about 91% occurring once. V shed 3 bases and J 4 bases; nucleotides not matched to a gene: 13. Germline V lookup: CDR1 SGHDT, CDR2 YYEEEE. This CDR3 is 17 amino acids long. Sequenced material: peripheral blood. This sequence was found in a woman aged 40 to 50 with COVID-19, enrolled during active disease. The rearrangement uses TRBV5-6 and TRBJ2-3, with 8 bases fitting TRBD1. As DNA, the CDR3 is TGTGCCAGCAGCTGGGGTCCAAGACAGGGGTACGCAGATACGCAGTATTTT. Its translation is CASSWGPRQGYADTQYF. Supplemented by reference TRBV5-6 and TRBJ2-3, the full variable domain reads DAGVTQSPTHLIKTRGQQVTLRCSPKSGHDTVSWYQQALGQGPQFIFQYYEEEERQRGNFPDRFSGHQFPNYSSELNVNALLLGDSALYLCASSWGPRQGYADTQYFGPGTRLTVL.